Each of the 23 T cell receptor beta chains below was sequenced from the same sample in a study of shared clonotypes between healthy human individuals. Data came from immunoSEQ multiplex PCR; TCRdb stores just in-frame clones and leaves some out. The sample comprises a few million clones, 80% to 95% of which are singletons, and 1.5% to 2% rests with the top ten. Positive CCR7 selection of CD45RO-negative cells yielded the naive CD8 cells, and terminally differentiated effector memory CD45RA+ cells were excluded. Sequenced input: naive CD8+ T cells from PBMCs. These receptor sequences come from a man younger than 30 in good health. Some clones in this sample may be carry-over from other donors' samples.

The gene calls are TRBV30 and TRBJ2-7; no definite D call. Germline CDR1 is GTSNPN and CDR2 is SVGIG (reference sequence). The CDR3 length is 12 residues. Trimming took 8 bases from V and 3 from J, leaving 14 bases between them. For the CDR3, the DNA is TGTGCCGTGAAATTGTTGGTCTACGAGCAGTACTTC. Protein product: CAVKLLVYEQYF.

The chain has TRBV18 and TRBJ2-7; D tentatively reads TRBD1 or TRBD2 (5 bases each). The V gene's germline CDR1 is KGHSH and CDR2 LQKENI. CDR3 length: 15 residues. Trimming took off 5 bases at V and 1 base at J, with 15 bases between the two ends. For the CDR3, the DNA is TGTGCCAGCTCATCGTTTGGGACGCCGTCCTACGAGCAGTACTTC. Translated, it gives CASSSFGTPSYEQYF.

The chain combines TRBV2 with TRBJ2-7; D is possibly TRBD1 (5 bases). The germline gives CDR1 SNHLY, CDR2 FYNNEI. V lost 7 bases and J lost 2, with 12 bases in between. The CDR3 is 13 residues long. The CDR3 DNA reads TGTGCCAGCACCGAAAAACAGGCCTACGAGCAGTACTTC. Protein product: CASTEKQAYEQYF.

V is TRBV7-9 and J is TRBJ2-5; 8 nucleotides match TRBD2. Trimming took 5 bases from V and 1 from J; bases not matched to a gene: 3. The germline V gene has CDR1 SEHNR and CDR2 FQNEAQ (reference sequence). The CDR3 sequence is 14 residues long. CDR3 in DNA: TGTGCCAGCAGCATAACTAGCGGCCAAGAGACCCAGTACTTC. Protein: CASSITSGQETQYF.

V is TRBV11-2 and J is TRBJ2-7; 7 nucleotides agree with TRBD2. CDR3 length equals 14 residues. The V gene end was trimmed by 1 base and the J gene end by 6 bases; junction bases not matched to a gene: 6. From germline, CDR1 is SGHAT and CDR2 FQNNGV. CDR3 sequence (DNA): TGTGCCAGCAGCTTAGGACTAGCCTCTAGCGAGCAGTACTTC. Its translation: CASSLGLASSEQYF.

This sequence joins TRBV7-9 and TRBJ2-7; D possibly matches TRBD1 or TRBD2 (5 bases each). The CDR3 loop spans 14 amino acids. Germline-derived CDR1 and CDR2 are SEHNR and FQNEAQ (reference sequence). V shed 4 bases and J shed 3 bases, with 13 bases lying between them. The CDR3 DNA sequence: TGTGCCAGCAGCTGGGCCGGGGCAAACTACGAGCAGTACTTC. This encodes CASSWAGANYEQYF.

The rearrangement uses TRBV28 and TRBJ1-5; D may be TRBD1 (5 bases). This CDR3 is 14 amino acids long. V lost 2 bases and J lost 5, with 10 bases in between. Germline lookup yields CDR1 MDHEN and CDR2 SYDVKM. CDR3 residues: CASSLVMGHQPQHF. CDR3 coding DNA: TGTGCCAGCAGTTTAGTCATGGGGCATCAGCCCCAGCATTTT.

The gene calls are TRBV5-1 and TRBJ1-2; D is undetermined. Germline CDR1 and CDR2: SGHRS and YFSETQ. The CDR3 runs 15 residues. Trimming took 1 base from V and 2 from J, leaving 12 bases between them. Written as DNA, the CDR3 is TGCGCCAGCAGCTTGCAACGATCGGGCAACTATGGCTACACCTTC. Its protein is CASSLQRSGNYGYTF.

The chain uses TRBV9 and TRBJ2-2; D is perhaps TRBD1 (5 bases). This CDR3 has 19 amino acids. Germline-derived CDR1 and CDR2 are SGDLS and YYNGEE. V was trimmed by 0 bases and J by 6 bases, leaving 24 bases between them. The chain's CDR3 is CASSVATGSGPKPPGELFF. In DNA, the CDR3 is TGTGCCAGCAGCGTAGCTACAGGCTCGGGCCCGAAACCTCCCGGGGAGCTGTTTTTT.

This chain uses TRBV28 with TRBJ1-1, with D perhaps TRBD1 (6 bases). Germline values: CDR1 MDHEN, CDR2 SYDVKM. V was cut by 3 bases and J by 4 bases, with 12 bases left in between. There are 14 residues in the CDR3. The DNA for the CDR3 is TGTGCCAGCAGTTTGGGGGCGAGAGGCACTGAAGCTTTCTTT. Translation: CASSLGARGTEAFF.

The chain links TRBV7-9 to TRBJ2-1; D gene unclear. This CDR3 contains 11 residues. The V and J ends lost 5 bases and 11 bases respectively, with 10 bases between them. The germline gives CDR1 SEHNR, CDR2 FQNEAQ (reference sequence). The CDR3 spells CASSPKVKQFF. The CDR3 DNA is TGTGCCAGCAGCCCGAAGGTTAAGCAGTTCTTC.

Turning to this clone: The same CDR3 arises from other DNA sequences in this sample as well. This chain joins TRBV7-7 and TRBJ2-5, with 7 bases identical to TRBD1. V was pared by 4 bases and J by 3 bases, with 2 bases of the junction left unmatched. Germline CDR1 is SSHAT and CDR2 is FNYEAQ (reference sequence). The CDR3 spans 13 residues. CDR3 sequence: CASSYDREETQYF. The CDR3 nucleotides read TGTGCCAGCAGCTACGACAGGGAAGAGACCCAGTACTTC.

This chain uses TRBV7-9 with TRBJ1-4; D call uncertain. Trimming removed 0 bases at V and 2 bases at J, with 16 bases between. The CDR3 sequence is 18 residues long. Germline loops: CDR1 SEHNR, CDR2 FQNEAQ (reference sequence). This CDR3 is CASSLAPRRATTNEKLFF. Here the CDR3 DNA reads TGTGCCAGCAGCTTAGCCCCCCGGCGGGCGACGACTAATGAAAAACTGTTTTTT.

V and J are TRBV11-2 and TRBJ2-3, with a tentative D call TRBD2 (6 bases). CDR1 is SGHAT and CDR2 is FQNNGV in the germline V gene. V was clipped by 0 bases and J by 7 bases, with 17 bases between them. The CDR3 has 16 amino acids. This CDR3 is CASSLELARFTNTQYF. CDR3 nucleotide sequence: TGTGCCAGCAGCTTAGAGCTAGCGCGGTTTACGAATACGCAGTATTTT. Complete variable domain (other parts from reference TRBV11-2 and TRBJ2-3): EAGVAQSPRYKIIEKRQSVAFWCNPISGHATLYWYQQILGQGPKLLIQFQNNGVVDDSQLPKDRFSAERLKGVDSTLKIQPAKLEDSAVYLCASSLELARFTNTQYFGPGTRLTVL.

The chain employs TRBV5-1 and TRBJ2-7; possibly TRBD2 for D (6 bases). The CDR3 spans 14 residues. V lost 7 bases and J 5 bases, leaving 19 bases between the germline ends. Germline CDR1 and CDR2: SGHRS and YFSETQ. CDR3 bases: TGCGCCAGCTCCTGGGGGGAGAGGAAGGACGAGCAGTACTTC. This gives the protein CASSWGERKDEQYF.

This chain links TRBV27 with TRBJ2-3; tentative D call: TRBD2 (6 bases). Trimming took off 5 bases at V and 5 bases at J, with 20 bases between the two ends. This CDR3 is 16 amino acids long. Germline V CDR1 and CDR2: MNHEY, SMNVEV (reference sequence). The CDR3 protein is CASSLRDSLSQDTQYF. CDR3 DNA sequence: TGTGCCAGCAGTCTCCGGGACTCCCTTTCACAAGATACGCAGTATTTT.

This rearrangement joins TRBV9 to TRBJ2-1; possibly TRBD2 for D (6 bases). Trimming cost V 2 bases and J 3 bases, with 12 bases left between them. CDR3 size: 15 residues. Germline CDR1 reads SGDLS; CDR2 reads YYNGEE. The CDR3 DNA reads TGTGCCAGCAGCGTTACAGTGGACTACTACAATGAGCAGTTCTTC. Translation: CASSVTVDYYNEQFF.

This clone occurred once. The rearrangement links TRBV5-1 to TRBJ2-7; D possibly corresponds to TRBD2 (5 bases). Trimming stripped 6 bases from V and 5 bases from J, with 18 bases between. The germline gives CDR1 SGHRS, CDR2 YFSETQ. The CDR3 runs to 14 residues. The chain's CDR3 is CASNYFVGDDEQYF. CDR3 nucleotides: TGCGCCAGCAACTATTTCGTGGGAGACGACGAGCAGTACTTC.

The chain is built from TRBV6-1 and TRBJ2-4; D perhaps matches TRBD2 (6 bases). Germline V lookup: CDR1 MNHNS, CDR2 SASEGT. The germline V and J ends were trimmed by 3 bases and 3 bases, with 18 bases remaining between them. CDR3 length: 17 amino acids. The chain's CDR3 is CASSDLVGRGYKNIQYF. CDR3 nucleotide sequence: TGTGCCAGCAGTGATCTGGTGGGGCGGGGATACAAAAACATTCAGTACTTC.

V is TRBV15 and J is TRBJ2-7, with D maybe TRBD1 (6 bases). The CDR3 is 15 residues long. Trimming pared 0 bases from V and 3 bases from J, leaving 12 bases between. From germline, CDR1 is LNHNV and CDR2 YYDKDF (reference sequence). The CDR3 DNA follows: TGTGCCACCAGCAGAGATAGGGGACACTACTACGAGCAGTACTTC. Translating it yields CATSRDRGHYYEQYF.

The chain uses TRBV5-1 and TRBJ2-7; TRBD2 agrees at 9 bases. This CDR3 region has 13 residues. With 3 bases clipped from V and 6 bases from J, the junction kept 4 bases outside the gene matches. Germline V lookup: CDR1 SGHRS, CDR2 YFSETQ. The CDR3 reads CASSWGSGSEQYF. The CDR3 coding sequence is TGCGCCAGCAGCTGGGGTAGCGGGAGCGAGCAGTACTTC.

CDR3 DNA sequence: TGTGCCAGCAGCTTTCGGTACGGGGCGGCTAACGAGCAGTACTTC. Translating it yields CASSFRYGAANEQYF. This rearrangement joins TRBV5-4 to TRBJ2-7; TRBD1 or TRBD2 may be the D gene (5 bases each). Per germline, CDR1 SGHNT and CDR2 YYREEE (reference sequence). Trimming took 2 bases from V and 5 from J, leaving 17 bases between them. This CDR3 comprises 15 residues.

The chain has TRBV7-9 and TRBJ2-5; D is ambiguous. V was pared by 5 bases and J by 2 bases, with 9 bases between. The CDR3 is 13 amino acids. Germline V CDR1 and CDR2: SEHNR, FQNEAQ (reference sequence). DNA of the CDR3: TGTGCCAGCAGCGGCACGGATCAAGAGACCCAGTACTTC. It encodes CASSGTDQETQYF. Based on the CDR3 plus reference TRBV7-9 and TRBJ2-5, the full variable domain is DTGVSQNPRHKITKRGQNVTFRCDPISEHNRLYWYRQTLGQGPEFLTYFQNEAQLEKSRLLSDRFSAERPKGSFSTLEIQRTEQGDSAMYLCASSGTDQETQYFGPGTRLLVL.